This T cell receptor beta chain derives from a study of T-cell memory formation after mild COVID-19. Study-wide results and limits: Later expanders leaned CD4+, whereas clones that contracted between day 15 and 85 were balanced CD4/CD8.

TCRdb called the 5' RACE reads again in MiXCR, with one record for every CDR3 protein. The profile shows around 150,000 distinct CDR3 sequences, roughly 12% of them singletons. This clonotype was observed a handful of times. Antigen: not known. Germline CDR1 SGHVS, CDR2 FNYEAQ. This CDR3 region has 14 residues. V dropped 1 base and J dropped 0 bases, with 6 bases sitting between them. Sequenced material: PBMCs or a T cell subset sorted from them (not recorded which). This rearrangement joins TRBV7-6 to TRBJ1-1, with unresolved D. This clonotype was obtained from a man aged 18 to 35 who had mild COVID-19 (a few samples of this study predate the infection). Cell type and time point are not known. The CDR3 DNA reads TGTGCCAGCAGCTTAGGGGGATTGAACACTGAAGCTTTCTTT. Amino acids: CASSLGGLNTEAFF.